This passage covers 11 T cell receptor beta chains from one sample sequenced in a study of T cell repertoires in cytomegalovirus infection. No cognate antigen is known for these TCRs. A single record per CDR3 protein comes from TCRdb applying MiXCR to the reads. The data show more than 90,000 distinct CDR3 sequences, over 9% seen once. Sequenced material: PBMCs, sequenced either directly or after in vitro stimulation (not recorded which). The receptors derive from a human donor in good health (CMV status not recorded). Some clones in this sample may be carry-over from other donors' samples.

This clonotype showed up many times. The DNA for the CDR3 is TGCAGTGCTAGAAGGGGCGGTGCTAGCTACGAGCAGTACTTC. Encoded protein: CSARRGGASYEQYF. The chain is built from TRBV20-1 and TRBJ2-7, with D perhaps TRBD1 (5 bases). CDR1 and CDR2 from the germline V gene are DFQATT and SNEGSKA (reference sequence). V was trimmed by 2 bases and J by 3 bases, leaving 14 bases between them. This CDR3 is 14 amino acids long.

This clonotype was recorded many times. The chain has TRBV11-3 and TRBJ2-7; 7 bases are a match to TRBD2. With 5 bases clipped from V and 7 bases from J, the junction kept 17 bases outside the gene matches. Germline CDR1 is SGHNT and CDR2 is YENEEA. The length of the CDR3 is 16 residues. The CDR3 sequence: CASSPLTSHGVWEQYF. In DNA form, the CDR3 reads TGTGCCAGCAGCCCCTTGACTAGCCACGGAGTGTGGGAGCAGTACTTC.

This clonotype occurred many times. The chain uses TRBV7-2 and TRBJ2-2, with 7 nucleotides matching TRBD2. Germline assignment: CDR1 SGHTA and CDR2 FQGNSA. V lost 8 bases and J lost 4; bases outside the gene matches: 4. CDR3 length: 13 amino acids. Written as DNA, the CDR3 is TGTGCCAGCTCGGGGGGACCCACCGGGGAGCTGTTTTTT. Its protein product is CASSGGPTGELFF.

This clonotype was counted ten times or more. The J gene is TRBJ2-7, the V gene TRBV11-2; D is perhaps TRBD1 or TRBD2 (5 bases each). Per the germline V gene, CDR1 is SGHAT and CDR2 is FQNNGV. Deletions cut 0 bases from V and 5 bases from J, with 14 bases between. There are 15 residues in the CDR3. CDR3 nucleotides: TGTGCCAGCAGCTTAGATCGGTCCCAGGGAGACGAGCAGTACTTC. Residues: CASSLDRSQGDEQYF.

In this sample, this clonotype turned up many times. The chain couples TRBV20-1 to TRBJ2-4; D might be TRBD2 (6 bases). V lost 4 bases and J lost 0, with 13 bases in between. This CDR3 is 15 amino acids long. CDR1 is DFQATT, CDR2 SNEGSKA, per germline (reference sequence). In DNA form, the CDR3 reads TGCAGTGCTACTAAACGGGGGTTAGCCAAAAACATTCAGTACTTC. Amino acids: CSATKRGLAKNIQYF.

Many counts were recorded for this clonotype. The rearrangement links TRBV7-2 to TRBJ2-7; no definite D call. This CDR3 comprises 14 residues. The germline V gene encodes CDR1 SGHTA and CDR2 FQGNSA. V gave up 2 bases and J gave up 3 bases, with 11 bases separating them. CDR3 residues: CASSLYPSGYEQYF. In DNA form, the CDR3 reads TGTGCCAGCAGCTTATACCCCTCCGGCTACGAGCAGTACTTC.

This clonotype has just a few counts. The V gene is TRBV24-1, the J gene TRBJ2-3; 9 nucleotides agree with TRBD2. The CDR3 length is 16 residues. The J segment lost 4 bases and the V segment lost 1 base, leaving 5 bases of the junction unmatched. The V gene's germline CDR1 is KGHDR and CDR2 SFDVKD. The CDR3 protein is CATSDFPSGKADTQYF. CDR3 coding DNA: TGTGCCACCAGTGATTTCCCTAGCGGGAAGGCAGATACGCAGTATTTT.

This chain connects TRBV30 to TRBJ2-1; TRBD2 aligns across 9 bases. Trimming took 4 bases from V and 5 from J; bases not matched to a gene: 9. The CDR3 has 15 residues. The germline V gene encodes CDR1 GTSNPN and CDR2 SVGIG (reference sequence). CDR3 nucleotide sequence: TGTGCCTGGACTTTAAGCGGGAGGAGGAACAATGAGCAGTTCTTC. Protein: CAWTLSGRRNNEQFF.

This clonotype was recorded a few times. The chain combines TRBV6-2 or TRBV6-3 with TRBJ2-6, with D unclear. This CDR3 has 15 amino acids. Germline loops: CDR1 MNHEY, CDR2 SVGEGT. V lost 2 bases to trimming and J lost 2 bases, with 7 bases between them. In DNA, the CDR3 is TGTGCCAGCAGTTACGCGGTAGCTGGGGCCAACGTCCTGACTTTC. Translating gives CASSYAVAGANVLTF.

The chain couples TRBV20-1 to TRBJ2-1; 15 bases line up with TRBD2. Germline values: CDR1 DFQATT, CDR2 SNEGSKA (reference sequence). V dropped 5 bases and J dropped 5; count of bases not matched to a gene: 10. The CDR3 has 17 amino acids. The CDR3 region has the DNA TGCAGTGCTTATTCCCCCGGACTAGCGGGAGGGCACAATGAGCAGTTCTTC. This gives the protein CSAYSPGLAGGHNEQFF.

The sample holds a few counts of this clonotype. The chain carries TRBV4-1 and TRBJ2-1; TRBD2 matches 13 bases. Trimming cost V 4 bases and J 8 bases; bases outside gene matches: 8. Germline loops: CDR1 MGHRA, CDR2 YSYEKL. The CDR3 runs 16 residues. CDR3 in amino acids: CASSPGTSGISYEQFF. The DNA for the CDR3 is TGCGCCAGCAGCCCAGGGACTAGCGGGATTAGCTATGAGCAGTTCTTC.